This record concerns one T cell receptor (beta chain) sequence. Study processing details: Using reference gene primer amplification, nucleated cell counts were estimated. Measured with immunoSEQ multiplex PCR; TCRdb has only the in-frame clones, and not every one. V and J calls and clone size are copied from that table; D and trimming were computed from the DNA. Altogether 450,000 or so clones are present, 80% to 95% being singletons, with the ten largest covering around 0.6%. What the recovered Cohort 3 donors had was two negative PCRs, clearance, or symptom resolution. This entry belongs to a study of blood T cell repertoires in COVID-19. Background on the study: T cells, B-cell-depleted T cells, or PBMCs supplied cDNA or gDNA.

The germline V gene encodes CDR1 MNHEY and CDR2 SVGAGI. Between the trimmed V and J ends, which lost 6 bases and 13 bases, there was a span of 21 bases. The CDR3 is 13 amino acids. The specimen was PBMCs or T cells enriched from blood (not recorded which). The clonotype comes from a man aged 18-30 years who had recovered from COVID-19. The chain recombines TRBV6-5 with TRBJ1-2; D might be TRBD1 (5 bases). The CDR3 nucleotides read TGTGCCAGCAGCCTTACAGGCGCTCAACGGTGCACCTTC. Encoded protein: CASSLTGAQRCTF.